Included here is one T cell receptor beta chain sequence, with context. Authors' data handling: Nucleated cell counts were estimated from reference gene primer amplification. Some clones are missing from TCRdb's copy, which holds only in-frame ones; the method was immunoSEQ multiplex PCR. That table gives V, J and clone size, and the DNA gave D and trimming. In the table there are about 130,000 clones, roughly 88% of which are singletons. V lost 4 bases and J lost 7, with 17 bases in between. CDR3 length: 14 amino acids. Per germline, CDR1 SGDLS and CDR2 YYNGEE. These data originate in a study of blood T cell repertoires in COVID-19. At the level of the study: PBMCs, B-cell-depleted T cells, or T cells were the source of the cDNA or gDNA that made up the material.

V usage is TRBV9 and J usage is TRBJ1-2; no reliable D call. Sequencing was carried out using peripheral blood. The TCR was taken from a woman of 80 years or more with acute or convalescent COVID-19. The CDR3 sequence is CASSPDPGNPGYTF. In nucleotides, the CDR3 is TGTGCCAGCAGCCCCGATCCGGGGAACCCTGGCTACACCTTC.